This record covers a single T cell receptor beta chain. What it recognizes is unknown. Germline trimming cut 4 bases from V and 2 bases from J; bases unmatched to any gene: 6. Germline CDR1 reads SEHNR; CDR2 reads FQNEAQ (reference sequence). CDR3 length equals 15 residues. This sample is drawn from a study of cytomegalovirus exposure and HLA in healthy donors. The donors were members of the validation cohort comprising over 90 subjects, separate from the approximately 630-subject first cohort. Measured with immunoSEQ multiplex PCR; TCRdb has only the in-frame clones, and not every one. This sample has some 170,000 clones, with around nine tenths found just once. The study, taken as a whole, reports: Subsequent analysis found a tendency for first-cohort TCR clusters to co-occur within the approximately 130 validation repertoires.

The source of this sequence is a man between 18 and 35 years old in good health and CMV-seropositive. The sample comprised PBMCs. The chain is built from TRBV7-9 and TRBJ2-7; 9 bases line up with TRBD1. The CDR3 here is CASSSPGQGTYEQYF. CDR3 DNA sequence: TGTGCCAGCAGCTCGCCGGGACAGGGTACCTACGAGCAGTACTTC.